This T cell receptor (beta chain) is from a study of blood T cell repertoires in COVID-19. Study as a whole: Whether acute or convalescent, the COVID-19 samples came from the United States, Italy and Spain. Sources were T cells, B-cell-depleted T cells, or PBMCs; the material itself was cDNA or gDNA.

Original data processing: For nucleated cells, counts were estimated from reference gene primer amplification. The method was immunoSEQ multiplex PCR; TCRdb's version includes in-frame clones alone and lacks a portion of them. V and J calls and clone size are those listed in that table; D and trimming were worked out from the DNA. In the table there are 230,000 or so clones, 80% to 90% of which are singletons. This CDR3 is built from 11 residues. Deletions cut 7 bases from V and 7 bases from J, with 8 bases between. CDR1 and CDR2 (germline): MDHEN, SYDVKM. This receptor was taken from a middle-aged woman who had recovered from COVID-19. The specimen sequenced was peripheral blood. The chain carries TRBV28 and TRBJ2-1, with no clear D. This CDR3 is CASTNLNEQFF. The CDR3 nucleotides are TGTGCCAGCACTAATCTAAATGAGCAGTTCTTC. Drawing the rest from reference TRBV28 and TRBJ2-1, the complete variable domain is DVKVTQSSRYLVKRTGEKVFLECVQDMDHENMFWYRQDPGLGLRLIYFSYDVKMKEKGDIPEGYSVSREKKERFSLILESASTNQTSMYLCASTNLNEQFFGPGTRLTVL.